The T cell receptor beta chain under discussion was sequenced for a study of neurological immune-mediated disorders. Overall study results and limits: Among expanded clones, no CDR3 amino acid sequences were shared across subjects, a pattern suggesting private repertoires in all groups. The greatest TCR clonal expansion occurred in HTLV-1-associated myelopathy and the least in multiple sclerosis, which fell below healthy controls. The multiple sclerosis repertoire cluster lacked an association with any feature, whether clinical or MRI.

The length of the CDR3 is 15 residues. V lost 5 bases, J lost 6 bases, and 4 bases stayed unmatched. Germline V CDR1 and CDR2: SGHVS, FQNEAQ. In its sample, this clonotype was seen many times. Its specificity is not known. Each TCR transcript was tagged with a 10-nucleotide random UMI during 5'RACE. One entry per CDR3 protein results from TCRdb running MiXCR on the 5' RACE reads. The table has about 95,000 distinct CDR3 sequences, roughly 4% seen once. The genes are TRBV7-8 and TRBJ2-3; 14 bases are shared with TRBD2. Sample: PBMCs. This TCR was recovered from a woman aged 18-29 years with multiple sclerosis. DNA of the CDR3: TGTGCCAGCAGCGCTCGACTAGCGGGGGGGGATACGCAGTATTTT. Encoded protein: CASSARLAGGDTQYF.